One T cell receptor (beta chain) is described in this entry. J lost 5 bases, V lost 1 base, and 9 bases had no gene match. This CDR3 contains 17 residues. The germline V gene encodes CDR1 SGHAT and CDR2 FQNNGV. This entry belongs to a study of T cells after posttransplantation cyclophosphamide. Treatment was busulfan-fludarabine conditioning, a marrow graft, and cyclophosphamide on days +3 and +4. Assay used: immunoSEQ multiplex PCR; TCRdb lists only in-frame clones, some missing. This table holds 6,000 to 7,500 clones, more than 80% found once. This clonotype originated in a male patient aged 55 to 69 who received an allogeneic stem cell transplant from a related donor and was CMV-positive. Certain T cells may be donor cells from the graft. Sequences were derived from CD8+ T cells sorted from blood, sampled after allogeneic stem cell transplant with posttransplant cyclophosphamide. The rearrangement links TRBV11-2 to TRBJ2-1; 9 nucleotides match TRBD2. The chain's CDR3 is CASSLGFLAGADNEQFF. The CDR3 DNA reads TGTGCCAGCAGCTTAGGTTTCTTAGCGGGGGCGGACAATGAGCAGTTCTTC.